The source of this TCR beta chain is a study of identical twins. Donors were all healthy Caucasians. This clonotype occurred many times. Its antigen is still unknown. Study outcomes and limitations: Models underestimated TCR alpha sharing (out-of-frame) in monozygotic twins. Partial confounding of zero-insertion analyses by invariant MAIT and iNKT cells was possible.

With template switching, a universal primer site was added, and the cDNA carried unique molecular identifiers. Each CDR3 protein is one row after TCRdb ran MiXCR on the 5' RACE reads. This sample has 200,000 to 250,000 distinct CDR3 sequences; roughly a tenth occur once, and the top ten carry more than 8.5%. Germline lookup yields CDR1 SEHNR and CDR2 FQNEAQ (reference sequence). V lost 3 bases and J lost 8; bases outside the gene matches: 11. CDR3 length equals 16 residues. The chain is built from TRBV7-9 and TRBJ2-1; 9 bases are shared with TRBD2. The source material was memory T cells sorted from blood. The TCR comes from a man aged 50-59 years in good health. The CDR3 spells CASSLLAGMFSDEQFF. The CDR3 nucleotides read TGTGCCAGCAGCTTGCTAGCGGGAATGTTTAGCGATGAGCAGTTCTTC.